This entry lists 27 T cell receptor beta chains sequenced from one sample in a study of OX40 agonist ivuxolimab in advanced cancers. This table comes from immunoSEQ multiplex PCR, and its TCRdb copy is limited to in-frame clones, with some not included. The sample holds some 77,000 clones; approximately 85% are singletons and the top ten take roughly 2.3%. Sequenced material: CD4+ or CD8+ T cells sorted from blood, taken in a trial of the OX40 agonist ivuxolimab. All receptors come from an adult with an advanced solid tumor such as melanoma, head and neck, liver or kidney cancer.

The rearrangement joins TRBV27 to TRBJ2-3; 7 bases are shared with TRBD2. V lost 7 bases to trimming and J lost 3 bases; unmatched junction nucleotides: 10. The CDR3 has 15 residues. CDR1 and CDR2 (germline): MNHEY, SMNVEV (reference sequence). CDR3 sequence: CASTLYRGSTDTQYF. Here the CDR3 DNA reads TGTGCCAGCACCCTCTACCGCGGGAGTACAGATACGCAGTATTTT.

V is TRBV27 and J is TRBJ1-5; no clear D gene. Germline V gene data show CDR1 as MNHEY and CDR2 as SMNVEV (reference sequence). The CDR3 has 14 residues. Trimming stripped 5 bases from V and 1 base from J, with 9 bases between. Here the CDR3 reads CASSSGRSNQPQHF. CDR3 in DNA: TGTGCCAGCAGTAGTGGGCGCAGCAATCAGCCCCAGCATTTT.

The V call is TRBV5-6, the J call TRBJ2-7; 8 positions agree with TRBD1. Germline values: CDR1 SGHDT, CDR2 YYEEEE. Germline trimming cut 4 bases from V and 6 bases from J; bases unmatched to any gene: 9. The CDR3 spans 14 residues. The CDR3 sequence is CASSKDRAPGEQYF. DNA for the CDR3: TGTGCCAGCAGCAAGGACAGGGCCCCGGGCGAGCAGTACTTC.

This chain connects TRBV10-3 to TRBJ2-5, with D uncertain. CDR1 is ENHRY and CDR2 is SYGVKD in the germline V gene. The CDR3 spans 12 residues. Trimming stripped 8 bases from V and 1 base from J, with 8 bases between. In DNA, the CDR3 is TGTGCCATCGGGCCTAGCCAAGAGACCCAGTACTTC. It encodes CAIGPSQETQYF.

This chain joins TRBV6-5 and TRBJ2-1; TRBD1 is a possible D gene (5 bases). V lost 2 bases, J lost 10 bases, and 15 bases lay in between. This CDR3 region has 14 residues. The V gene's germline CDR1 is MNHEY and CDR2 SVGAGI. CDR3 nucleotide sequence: TGTGCCAGCAGTTACGACCTGGTTAAGGGGGAGCAGTTCTTC. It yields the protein CASSYDLVKGEQFF.

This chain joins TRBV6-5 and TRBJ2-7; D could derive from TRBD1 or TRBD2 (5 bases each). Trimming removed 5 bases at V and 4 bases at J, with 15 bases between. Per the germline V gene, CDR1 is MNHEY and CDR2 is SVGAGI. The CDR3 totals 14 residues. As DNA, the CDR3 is TGTGCCAGCAGTGAATGGCAGGGAGAGTACGAGCAGTACTTC. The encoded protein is CASSEWQGEYEQYF.

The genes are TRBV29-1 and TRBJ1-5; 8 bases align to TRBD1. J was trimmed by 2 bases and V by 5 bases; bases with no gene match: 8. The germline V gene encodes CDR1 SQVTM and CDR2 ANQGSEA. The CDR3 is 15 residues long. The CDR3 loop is CSVRTGTSGNQPQHF. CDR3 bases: TGCAGCGTTCGGACAGGGACTTCGGGCAATCAGCCCCAGCATTTT.

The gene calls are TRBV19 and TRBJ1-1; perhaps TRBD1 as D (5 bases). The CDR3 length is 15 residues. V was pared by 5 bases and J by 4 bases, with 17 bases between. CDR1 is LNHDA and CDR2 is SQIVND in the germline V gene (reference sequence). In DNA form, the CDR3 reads TGTGCCAGTAGTCAAATCCAGGGTATGGGCACTGAAGCTTTCTTT. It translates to CASSQIQGMGTEAFF.

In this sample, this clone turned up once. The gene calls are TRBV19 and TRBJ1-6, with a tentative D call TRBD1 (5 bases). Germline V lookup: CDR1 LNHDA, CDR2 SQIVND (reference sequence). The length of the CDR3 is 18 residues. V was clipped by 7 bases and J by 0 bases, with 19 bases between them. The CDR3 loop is CASTPSRTPSSYNSPLHF. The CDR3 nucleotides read TGTGCCAGTACCCCCTCCAGGACACCTAGCTCCTATAATTCACCCCTCCACTTT.

Written as DNA, the CDR3 is TGTGCCTGGAGGGGCCCGAGTGGAACCTACGAGCAGTACTTC. Translated, it gives CAWRGPSGTYEQYF. V usage is TRBV30 and J usage is TRBJ2-7; D gene ambiguous. The V end was cut by 3 bases, the J end by 2 bases, with 14 bases between. From germline, CDR1 is GTSNPN and CDR2 SVGIG (reference sequence). The CDR3 is 14 amino acids.

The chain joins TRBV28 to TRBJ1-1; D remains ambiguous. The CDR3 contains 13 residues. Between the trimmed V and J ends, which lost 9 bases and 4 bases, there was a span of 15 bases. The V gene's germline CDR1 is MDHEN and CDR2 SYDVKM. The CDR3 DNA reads TGTGCCAGTCGAATGGACCGCTTCACTGAAGCTTTCTTT. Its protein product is CASRMDRFTEAFF.

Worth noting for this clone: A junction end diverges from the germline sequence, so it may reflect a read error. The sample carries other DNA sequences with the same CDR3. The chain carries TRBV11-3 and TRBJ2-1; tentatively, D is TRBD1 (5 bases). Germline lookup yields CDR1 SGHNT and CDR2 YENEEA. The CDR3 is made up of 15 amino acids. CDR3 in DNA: TGTGCCAGCAGCTTACAGGGTCTCACCTACAATGAACAGTTCTTC. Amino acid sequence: CASSLQGLTYNEQFF.

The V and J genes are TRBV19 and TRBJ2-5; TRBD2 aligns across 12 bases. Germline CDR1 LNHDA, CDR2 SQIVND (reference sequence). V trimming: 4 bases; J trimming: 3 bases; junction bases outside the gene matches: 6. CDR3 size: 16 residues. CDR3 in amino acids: CASSNRRLAGEETQYF. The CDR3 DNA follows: TGTGCCAGTAGTAACCGTAGACTAGCGGGGGAAGAGACCCAGTACTTC.

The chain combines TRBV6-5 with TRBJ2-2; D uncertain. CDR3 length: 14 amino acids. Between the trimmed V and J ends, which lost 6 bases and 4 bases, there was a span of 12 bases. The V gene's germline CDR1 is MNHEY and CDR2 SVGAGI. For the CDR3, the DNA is TGTGCCAGCAGCACGGTAGACGCCACCGGGGAGCTGTTTTTT. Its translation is CASSTVDATGELFF.

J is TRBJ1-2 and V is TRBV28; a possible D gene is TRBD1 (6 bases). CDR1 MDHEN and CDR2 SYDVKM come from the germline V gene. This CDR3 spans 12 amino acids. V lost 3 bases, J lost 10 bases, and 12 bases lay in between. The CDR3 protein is CASSFLQGAYTF. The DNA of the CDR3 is TGTGCCAGCAGTTTTTTACAGGGCGCCTACACCTTC.

The CDR3 DNA follows: TGTGCCTGGAACAGGGAGAACACTGAAGCTTTCTTT. This translates into CAWNRENTEAFF. The V and J genes are TRBV30 and TRBJ1-1; possibly TRBD1 for D (6 bases). The V gene lost 4 bases and the J gene lost 1 base, with 7 bases spanning the gap. The V gene's germline CDR1 is GTSNPN and CDR2 SVGIG (reference sequence). This CDR3 comprises 12 residues.

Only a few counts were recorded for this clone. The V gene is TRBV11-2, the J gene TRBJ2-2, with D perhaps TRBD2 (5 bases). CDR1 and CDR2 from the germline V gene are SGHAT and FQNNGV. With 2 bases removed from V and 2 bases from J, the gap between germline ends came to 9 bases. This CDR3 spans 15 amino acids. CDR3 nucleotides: TGTGCCAGCAGCTTATCAGCGGAAAACACCGGGGAGCTGTTTTTT. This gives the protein CASSLSAENTGELFF.

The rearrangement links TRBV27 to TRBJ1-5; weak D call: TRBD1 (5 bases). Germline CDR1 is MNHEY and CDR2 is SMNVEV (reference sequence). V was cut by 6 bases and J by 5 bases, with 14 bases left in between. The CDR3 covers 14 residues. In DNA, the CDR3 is TGTGCCAGCAGGGGGGGAGGGGCTTATCAGCCCCAGCATTTT. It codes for CASRGGGAYQPQHF.

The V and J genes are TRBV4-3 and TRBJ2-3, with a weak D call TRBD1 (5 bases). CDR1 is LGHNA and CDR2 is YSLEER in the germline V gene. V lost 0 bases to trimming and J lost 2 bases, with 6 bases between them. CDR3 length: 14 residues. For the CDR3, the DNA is TGCGCCAGCAGCCAAGACAGGGACACAGATACGCAGTATTTT. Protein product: CASSQDRDTDTQYF.

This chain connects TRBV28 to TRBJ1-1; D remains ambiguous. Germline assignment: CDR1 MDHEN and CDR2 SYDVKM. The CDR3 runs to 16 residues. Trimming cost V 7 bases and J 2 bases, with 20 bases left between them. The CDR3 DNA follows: TGTGCCAGCACCTTATCATTTGGCACTGGAAACACTGAAGCTTTCTTT. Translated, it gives CASTLSFGTGNTEAFF.

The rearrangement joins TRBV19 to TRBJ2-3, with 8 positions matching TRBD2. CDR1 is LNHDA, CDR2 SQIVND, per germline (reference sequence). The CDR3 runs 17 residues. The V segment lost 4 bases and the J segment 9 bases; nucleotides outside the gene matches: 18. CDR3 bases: TGTGCCAGTAGTAGCCAGGCCCAGCGGGGGCAATTTGGCACGCAGTATTTT. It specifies CASSSQAQRGQFGTQYF.

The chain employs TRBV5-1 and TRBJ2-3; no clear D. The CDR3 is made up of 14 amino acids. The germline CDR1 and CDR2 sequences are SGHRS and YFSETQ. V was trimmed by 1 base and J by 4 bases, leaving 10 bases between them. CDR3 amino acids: CASSLQQTSDTQYF. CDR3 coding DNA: TGCGCCAGCAGCTTGCAGCAGACCTCAGATACGCAGTATTTT.

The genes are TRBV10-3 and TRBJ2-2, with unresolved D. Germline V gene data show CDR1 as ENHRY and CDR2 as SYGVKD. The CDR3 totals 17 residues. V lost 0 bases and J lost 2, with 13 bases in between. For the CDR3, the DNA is TGTGCCATCAGTGAGTCGACTCGCGGATTAAACACCGGGGAGCTGTTTTTT. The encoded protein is CAISESTRGLNTGELFF.

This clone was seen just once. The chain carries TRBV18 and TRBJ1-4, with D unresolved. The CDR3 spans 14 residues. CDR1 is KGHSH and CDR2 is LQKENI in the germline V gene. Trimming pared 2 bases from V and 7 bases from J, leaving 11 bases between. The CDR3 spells CASSPWASGEKLFF. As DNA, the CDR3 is TGTGCCAGCTCACCATGGGCCAGTGGTGAAAAACTGTTTTTT.

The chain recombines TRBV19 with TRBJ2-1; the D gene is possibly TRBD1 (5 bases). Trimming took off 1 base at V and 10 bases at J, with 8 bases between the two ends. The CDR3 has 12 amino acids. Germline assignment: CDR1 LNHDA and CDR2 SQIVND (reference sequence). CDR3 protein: CASSIAGLEQFF. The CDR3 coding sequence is TGTGCCAGTAGTATAGCAGGGTTGGAGCAGTTCTTC.

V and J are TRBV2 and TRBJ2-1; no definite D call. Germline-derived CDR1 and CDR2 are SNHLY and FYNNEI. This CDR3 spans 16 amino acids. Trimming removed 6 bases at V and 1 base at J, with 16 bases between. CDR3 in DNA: TGTGCCAGCAGCCCCCGTCGCCTGGGGTCCTACAATGAGCAGTTCTTC. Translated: CASSPRRLGSYNEQFF.

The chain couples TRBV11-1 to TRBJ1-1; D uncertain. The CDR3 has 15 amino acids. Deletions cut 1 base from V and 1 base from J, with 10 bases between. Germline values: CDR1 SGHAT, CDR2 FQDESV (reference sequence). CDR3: CASSLVAGANTEAFF. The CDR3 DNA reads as TGTGCCAGCAGCTTAGTGGCAGGCGCGAACACTGAAGCTTTCTTT.